These T cell receptor beta chains were read from a single sample in a study of T cell responses to AZD1222 COVID-19 vaccine. Method: immunoSEQ multiplex PCR; TCRdb's copy keeps in-frame clones and lacks some. The data hold some 180,000 clones, with around 90% observed a single time. The sample was peripheral blood, taken on day 0 of AZD1222 vaccination. The receptor source for this set is an adult in good health. CDR3s include the opening cysteine and the closing phenylalanine or tryptophan. D genes are given only for firm matches. Size values are once, few and many counts, or a class for expanded clones, and some rows have none.

V gene: TRBV19; J gene: TRBJ1-2; D gene: .; clone size: once; CDR3 DNA: TGTGCCAGTAGTATAAGGGGAGACTATGGCTACACCTTC; CDR3 protein: CASSIRGDYGYTF
V gene: TRBV7-2; J gene: TRBJ2-3; D gene: .; clone size: .; CDR3 DNA: TGTGCCAGCAGCTTACCTTGGACTACCGAAGGGCAGTATTTT; CDR3 protein: CASSLPWTTEGQYF
V gene: TRBV7-7; J gene: TRBJ2-5; D gene: TRBD2; clone size: .; CDR3 DNA: TGTGCCAGCAGCCCGGGACTAGCGGGAGGCGCGCAGACCCAGTACTTC; CDR3 protein: CASSPGLAGGAQTQYF
V gene: TRBV27; J gene: TRBJ1-2; D gene: TRBD1; clone size: .; CDR3 DNA: TGTGCCAGCAGTCCCCATGGTCAGGGGGCGGCTGGCTACACCTTC; CDR3 protein: CASSPHGQGAAGYTF
V gene: TRBV4-2; J gene: TRBJ2-7; D gene: TRBD2; clone size: .; CDR3 DNA: TGTGCCAGCAGCCAAGATCTTTGGGCTAGCGGGAGTCGCTACGAGCAGTACTTC; CDR3 protein: CASSQDLWASGSRYEQYF
V gene: TRBV3-1/TRBV3-2; J gene: TRBJ1-6; D gene: .; clone size: .; CDR3 DNA: TGTGCCAGCAGCCAAGGGCCCTTATCACCCCTCCACTTT; CDR3 protein: CASSQGPLSPLHF
V gene: TRBV28; J gene: TRBJ1-2; D gene: TRBD1; clone size: .; CDR3 DNA: TGTGCCAGCAGTTTAGGGACAGGGGATACCTATGGCTACACCTTC; CDR3 protein: CASSLGTGDTYGYTF
V gene: TRBV29-1; J gene: TRBJ1-2; D gene: .; clone size: .; CDR3 DNA: TGCAGCGTTGCCCAGGGCGTCGGTGGCTACACCTTC; CDR3 protein: CSVAQGVGGYTF
V gene: TRBV30; J gene: TRBJ1-2; D gene: .; clone size: .; CDR3 DNA: TGTGCCTGGAGGGAAGAGGGAAGGACGGATGGCTACACCTTC; CDR3 protein: CAWREEGRTDGYTF
V gene: TRBV9; J gene: TRBJ2-1; D gene: .; clone size: once; CDR3 DNA: TGTGCCAGCAGCTCCGGGGCGGGCTTCTACAATGAGCAGTTCTTC; CDR3 protein: CASSSGAGFYNEQFF
V gene: TRBV5-4; J gene: TRBJ2-2; D gene: .; clone size: .; CDR3 DNA: TGTGCCAGCAGCTTGGTCCCAGACACCGGGGAGCTGTTTTTT; CDR3 protein: CASSLVPDTGELFF
V gene: TRBV5-1; J gene: TRBJ2-5; D gene: .; clone size: .; CDR3 DNA: TGCGCCAGCAGCGGGGGCAGCGGGTCCCAAGAGACCCAGTACTTC; CDR3 protein: CASSGGSGSQETQYF
V gene: TRBV6-5; J gene: TRBJ1-4; D gene: .; clone size: once; CDR3 DNA: TGTGCCAGCGGATCACGGACAACTAATGAAAAACTGTTTTTT; CDR3 protein: CASGSRTTNEKLFF
V gene: TRBV4-3; J gene: TRBJ1-6; D gene: .; clone size: .; CDR3 DNA: TGCGCCAGCAGCCAAGATCTTTTCGGGGTTATCGATTCACCCCTCCACTTT; CDR3 protein: CASSQDLFGVIDSPLHF
V gene: TRBV28; J gene: TRBJ2-7; D gene: .; clone size: once; CDR3 DNA: TGTGCCAGCGGTGAGTTAGGGGCCGCCATATCCTACGAGCAGTACTTC; CDR3 protein: CASGELGAAISYEQYF